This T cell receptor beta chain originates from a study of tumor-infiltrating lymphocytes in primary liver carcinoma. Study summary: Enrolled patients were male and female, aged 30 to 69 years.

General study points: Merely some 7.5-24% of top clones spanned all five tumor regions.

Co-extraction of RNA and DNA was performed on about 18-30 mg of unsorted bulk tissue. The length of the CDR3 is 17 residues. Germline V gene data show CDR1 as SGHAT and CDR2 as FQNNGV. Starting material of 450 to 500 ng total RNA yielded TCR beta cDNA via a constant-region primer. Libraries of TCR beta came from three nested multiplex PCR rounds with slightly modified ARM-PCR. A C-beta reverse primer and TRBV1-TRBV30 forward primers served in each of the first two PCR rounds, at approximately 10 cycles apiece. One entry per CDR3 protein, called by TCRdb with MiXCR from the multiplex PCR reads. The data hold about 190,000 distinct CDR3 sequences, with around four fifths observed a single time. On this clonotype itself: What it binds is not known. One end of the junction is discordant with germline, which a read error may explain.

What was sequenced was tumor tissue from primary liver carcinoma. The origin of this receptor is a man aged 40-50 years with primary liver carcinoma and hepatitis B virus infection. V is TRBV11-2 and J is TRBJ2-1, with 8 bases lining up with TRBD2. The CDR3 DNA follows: TGTGACAGCAGCTTAGATAAGGGCGGGAGGTCCTACAATGAGCAGTTCTTC. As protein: CDSSLDKGGRSYNEQFF.